This T cell receptor (beta chain) was retrieved from a study of cytomegalovirus exposure and HLA in healthy donors. As for the study in general: Later analysis reported that the approximately 120 validation repertoires shared the platform of the 500 to 750 first-cohort repertoires. General study points: It was reported that the classifier diagnosed cytomegalovirus status with high specificity and sensitivity in both the original and validation cohorts.

On this clone: No antigen is known for it.

Donors came from a validation cohort of over a hundred subjects, distinct from the first 666-subject cohort. Germline lookup yields CDR1 LNHNV and CDR2 YYDKDF (reference sequence). This CDR3 spans 14 amino acids. Deletions cut 2 bases from V and 7 bases from J, with 11 bases between. Some clones are missing from TCRdb's copy, which holds only in-frame ones; the method was immunoSEQ multiplex PCR. Counted here are about 110,000 clones, roughly 90% occurring once; the ten biggest clones make up 1.4%. The chain employs TRBV15 and TRBJ2-2, with D unresolved. Sequenced material: PBMCs. This receptor was taken from a woman in her twenties or thirties in good health and CMV-seropositive. This CDR3 reads CATSRMQTGGELFF. The CDR3 DNA is TGTGCCACCAGCAGAATGCAAACGGGCGGGGAGCTGTTTTTT.